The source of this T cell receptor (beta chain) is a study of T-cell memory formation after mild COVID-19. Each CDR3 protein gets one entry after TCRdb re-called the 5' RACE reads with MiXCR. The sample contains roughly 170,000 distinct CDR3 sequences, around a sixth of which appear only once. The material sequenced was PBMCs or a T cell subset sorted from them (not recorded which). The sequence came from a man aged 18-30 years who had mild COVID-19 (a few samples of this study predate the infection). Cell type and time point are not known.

CDR3 amino acids: CSGSGRGYSPLHF. The CDR3 DNA is TGCAGTGGATCTGGCAGGGGTTATTCACCCCTCCACTTT. This chain connects TRBV20-1 to TRBJ1-6; D possibly corresponds to TRBD1 (6 bases). The ends were cut back, 7 bases at V and 8 bases at J, with 15 bases in the middle. The CDR3 spans 13 residues. The germline V gene encodes CDR1 DFQATT and CDR2 SNEGSKA (reference sequence).